This T cell receptor beta chain was recorded in a study of T cell responses to AZD1222 COVID-19 vaccine. Study-level results: Spike-specific TCR breadth and depth grew following two AZD1222 doses. Reports indicate that nearly half of spike-specific TCRs are directed at unmutated variant regions. Only six AZD1222 recipients tested seropositive at baseline. Clonal diversity was possibly underestimated, and white British individuals and females predominated among donors.

This CDR3 is 12 amino acids long. The germline gives CDR1 SGHVS, CDR2 FQNEAQ. Losses at the gene ends were 11 bases for V and 3 bases for J; bases not matched to a gene: 1. Concerning this clone: The antigen remains unidentified.

Here immunoSEQ multiplex PCR was the method, and the copy in TCRdb shows in-frame clones only, minus some. The sample shows 130,000 or so clones, 70% to 90% of them seen only once. This TCR was recovered from an adult in good health. This sequence joins TRBV7-8 and TRBJ2-6; TRBD2 aligns across 7 bases. This specimen was peripheral blood, taken on day 0 of AZD1222 vaccination. CDR3 residues: CAGRGGANVLTF. Written as DNA, the CDR3 is TGTGCCGGGAGGGGTGGGGCCAACGTCCTGACTTTC.